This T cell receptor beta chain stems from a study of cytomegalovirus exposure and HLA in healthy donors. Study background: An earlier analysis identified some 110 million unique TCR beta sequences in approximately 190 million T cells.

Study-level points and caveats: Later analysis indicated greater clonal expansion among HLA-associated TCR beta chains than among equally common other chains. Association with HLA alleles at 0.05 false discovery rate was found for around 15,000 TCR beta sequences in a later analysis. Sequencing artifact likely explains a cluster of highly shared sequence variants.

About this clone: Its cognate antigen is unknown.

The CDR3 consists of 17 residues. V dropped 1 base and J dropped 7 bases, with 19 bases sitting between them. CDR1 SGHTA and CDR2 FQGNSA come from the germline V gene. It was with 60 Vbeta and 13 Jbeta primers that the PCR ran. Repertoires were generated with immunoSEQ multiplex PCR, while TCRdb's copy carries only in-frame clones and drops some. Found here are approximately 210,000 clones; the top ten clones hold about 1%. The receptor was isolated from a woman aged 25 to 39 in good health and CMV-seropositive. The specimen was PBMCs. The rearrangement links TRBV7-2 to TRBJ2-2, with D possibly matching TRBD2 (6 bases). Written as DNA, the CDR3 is TGTGCCAGCAGCTTAGTAATTCCAGGCCGGGGAGGCGGGGAGCTGTTTTTT. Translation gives CASSLVIPGRGGGELFF.